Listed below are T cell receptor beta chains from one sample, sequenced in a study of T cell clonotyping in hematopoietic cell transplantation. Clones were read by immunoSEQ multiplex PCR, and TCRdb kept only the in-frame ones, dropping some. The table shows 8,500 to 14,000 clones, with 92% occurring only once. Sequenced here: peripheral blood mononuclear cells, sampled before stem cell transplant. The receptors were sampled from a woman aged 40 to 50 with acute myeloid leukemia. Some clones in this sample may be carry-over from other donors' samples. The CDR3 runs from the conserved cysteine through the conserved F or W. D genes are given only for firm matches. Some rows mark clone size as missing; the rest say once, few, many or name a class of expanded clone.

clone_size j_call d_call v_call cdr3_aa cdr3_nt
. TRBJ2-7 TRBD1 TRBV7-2 CASSLAQGLYF TGTGCCAGCAGCCTGGCACAGGGGCTGTACTTC
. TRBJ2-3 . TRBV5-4 CAARGGLTDTQYF TGTGCCGCCAGGGGAGGGTTGACAGATACGCAGTATTTT
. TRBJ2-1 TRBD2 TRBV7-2 CASNLLAGDNEQFF TGTGCCAGCAACCTACTAGCGGGAGACAATGAGCAGTTCTTC
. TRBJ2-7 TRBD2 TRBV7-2 CASSPRLAGDASHEQYF TGTGCCAGCAGCCCGCGACTAGCGGGAGATGCCAGCCACGAGCAGTACTTC
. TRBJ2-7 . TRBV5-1 CASSLGIERYEQYF TGCGCCAGCAGCTTGGGGATCGAGCGCTACGAGCAGTACTTC
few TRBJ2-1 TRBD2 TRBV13 CASSDLAGMLGRQFF TGTGCCAGCAGCGACCTAGCGGGTATGCTCGGTCGGCAGTTCTTC
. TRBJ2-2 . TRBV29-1 CSVETGYTGELFF TGCAGCGTTGAAACAGGGTACACCGGGGAGCTGTTTTTT
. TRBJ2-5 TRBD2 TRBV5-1 CASSLGASGSLETQYF TGCGCCAGCAGCTTGGGGGCTAGCGGGAGTTTGGAGACCCAGTACTTC
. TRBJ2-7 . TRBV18 CASSPLSGGEQYF TGTGCCAGCTCACCACTCTCCGGGGGCGAGCAGTACTTC
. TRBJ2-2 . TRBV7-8 CASSPAHRDTGELFF TGTGCCAGCAGTCCAGCGCACAGGGACACCGGGGAGCTGTTTTTT
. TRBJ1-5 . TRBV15 CATSRDPTGNQPQHF TGTGCCACCAGCAGAGATCCGACGGGCAATCAGCCCCAGCATTTT
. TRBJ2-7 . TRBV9 CASSPTERISYEQYF TGTGCCAGCAGCCCGACAGAACGCATCTCCTACGAGCAGTACTTC
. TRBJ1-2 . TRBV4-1 CASSQPENYGYTF TGCGCCAGCAGCCAACCAGAAAACTATGGCTACACCTTC
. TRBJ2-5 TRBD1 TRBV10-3 CATGQGLETQYF TGTGCCACCGGACAGGGGCTAGAGACCCAGTACTTC
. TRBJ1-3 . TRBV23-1 CASSQSPGGQGVGNTIYF TGCGCCAGCAGTCAATCGCCTGGCGGCCAGGGAGTCGGAAACACCATATATTTT
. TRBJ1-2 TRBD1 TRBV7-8 CASSLGRDRGGYGYTF TGTGCCAGCAGCTTAGGACGGGACAGGGGAGGTTATGGCTACACCTTC
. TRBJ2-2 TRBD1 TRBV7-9 CASSLIRGQGNTGELFF TGTGCCAGCAGCTTGATTCGGGGACAGGGGAACACCGGGGAGCTGTTTTTT
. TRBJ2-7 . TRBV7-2 CASSFPGANYEQYF TGTGCCAGCAGCTTCCCGGGAGCCAATTACGAGCAGTACTTC
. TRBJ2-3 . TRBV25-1 CASSRQGVDTQYF TGTGCCAGCAGTCGGCAGGGAGTGGATACGCAGTATTTT
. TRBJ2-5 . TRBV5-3 CARSCTPVVETQYF TGTGCCAGAAGCTGTACTCCAGTAGTGGAGACCCAGTACTTC
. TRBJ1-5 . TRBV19 CASADVQNQPQHF TGTGCCAGTGCGGATGTTCAGAATCAGCCCCAGCATTTT
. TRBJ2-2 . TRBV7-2 CASSLAPTGPGELFF TGTGCCAGCAGCTTAGCGCCAACGGGACCCGGGGAGCTGTTTTTT
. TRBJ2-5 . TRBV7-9 CASIHGWGQETQYF TGTGCCAGCATCCACGGTTGGGGGCAAGAGACCCAGTACTTC
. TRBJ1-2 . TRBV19 CASSVTGPNYGYTF TGTGCCAGTAGTGTTACAGGCCCCAACTATGGCTACACCTTC
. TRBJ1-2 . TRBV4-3 CASSQDLGGPNGYTF TGCGCCAGCAGCCAAGATCTAGGCGGGCCCAATGGCTACACCTTC
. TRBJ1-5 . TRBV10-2 CASSELLWGGSYNQPQHF TGCGCCAGCAGTGAGTTGTTATGGGGGGGGAGCTACAATCAGCCCCAGCATTTT
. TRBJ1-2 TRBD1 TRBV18 CASSPTGDNYGYTF TGTGCCAGCTCCCCCACAGGGGATAACTATGGCTACACCTTC
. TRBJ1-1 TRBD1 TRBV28 CASSGTGELEAFF TGTGCCAGCAGTGGGACAGGTGAGCTCGAAGCTTTCTTT
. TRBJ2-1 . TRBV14 CASSQAGTNEQFF TGTGCCAGCAGCCAAGCCGGGACCAATGAGCAGTTCTTC
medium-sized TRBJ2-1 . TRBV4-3 CASSQDIAQGAFF TGCGCCAGCAGCCAAGATATCGCACAGGGAGCGTTCTTC
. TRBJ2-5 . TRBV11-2 CASSFQRGQETQYF TGTGCCAGCAGCTTCCAACGGGGCCAAGAGACCCAGTACTTC
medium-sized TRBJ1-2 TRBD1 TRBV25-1 CATSTITGGNGYTF TGTGCCACCTCTACTATCACAGGGGGCAACGGCTACACCTTC
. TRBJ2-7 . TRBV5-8 CASSLFRGRQDEQYF TGTGCCAGCAGCTTGTTCCGGGGCCGCCAGGACGAGCAGTACTTC
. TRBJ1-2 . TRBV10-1 CASSPFGQNYGYTF TGCGCCAGCAGCCCTTTTGGACAGAACTATGGCTACACCTTC
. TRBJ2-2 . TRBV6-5 CASSRTGLGGELFF TGTGCCAGCAGTAGAACAGGTTTGGGCGGGGAGCTGTTTTTT
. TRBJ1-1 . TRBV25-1 CASLILEAFF TGTGCCAGCCTAATACTTGAAGCTTTCTTT
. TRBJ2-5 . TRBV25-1 CASGGPFADQETQYF TGTGCCAGTGGTGGCCCTTTTGCGGATCAAGAGACCCAGTACTTC
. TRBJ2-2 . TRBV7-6 CASSFRNGELFF TGTGCCAGCAGCTTTCGGAACGGGGAGCTGTTTTTT
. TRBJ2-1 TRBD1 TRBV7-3 CASSLSPGQGFQFF TGTGCCAGCAGCTTATCCCCGGGACAGGGGTTCCAGTTCTTC
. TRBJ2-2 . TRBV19 CASSARGGTGELFF TGTGCCAGTAGTGCCAGGGGGGGCACCGGGGAGCTGTTTTTT
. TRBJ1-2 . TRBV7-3 CASSLGPGYGYTF TGTGCCAGCAGCTTGGGACCTGGCTATGGCTACACCTTC
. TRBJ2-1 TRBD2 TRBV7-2 CASSVGTSGINEQFF TGTGCCAGCAGCGTCGGGACTAGCGGGATTAATGAGCAGTTCTTC
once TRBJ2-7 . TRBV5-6 CASSLAERQYF TGTGCCAGCAGCTTGGCCGAGCGGCAGTACTTC
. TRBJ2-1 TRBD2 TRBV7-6 CASSQTRTSRYNEQFF TGTGCCAGCAGTCAAACTCGGACTAGCAGATACAATGAGCAGTTCTTC
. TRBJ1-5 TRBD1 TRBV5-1 CASSLGQGDRQPQHF TGCGCCAGCAGCTTGGGACAGGGTGATCGCCAGCCCCAGCATTTT
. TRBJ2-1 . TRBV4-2 CASSQEGPPDGFSYNEQFF TGTGCCAGCAGCCAAGAGGGACCCCCGGACGGGTTCTCCTACAATGAGCAGTTCTTC
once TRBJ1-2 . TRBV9 CASSVGGNYGYTF TGTGCCAGCAGCGTAGGAGGGAACTATGGCTACACCTTC